This T cell receptor delta chain was documented in a study of gamma-delta T cells after stem cell transplantation (dated by TCRdb to 2016 to 2017). The CDR3 holds 22 amino acids from the cysteine to the phenylalanine. The retained sequence is limited to the CDR3, 66 bases, with the frame set at the first base. Looking up the germline V gene yields CDR1 GEAIGNYY and CDR2 EKD. The V end gives up 0 bases and the J end 0 bases, leaving 12 bases in the junction not matched to a gene. Library generation was performed with RT-PCR. TCRdb shows the sequencer as Illumina MiSeq. The public reads were reprocessed by TCRdb using CATT, and rows of matching DNA were later combined. The sample table contains about 5,400 delta-chain clones; only one count was recorded for approximately 9% of them. The top ten clones comprise roughly an eighth of the sample. By its share of the sample, this clone is medium-sized (0.01 to 0.1%). Its binding antigen is unknown. Per-nucleotide qualities are absent, and no much larger clonotype sits a single base away.

The TCR sequence derives from a human donor. It is not recorded whose cells these are; they may come from a transplant donor. The chain uses TRDV2 and TRDJ3; TRDD3 matches 11 bases in the middle. The sequenced material came from gamma-delta T cells. The CDR3 region: CACDTVAGLGDTTSWDTRQMFF. Here is the DNA: TGTGCCTGTGACACCGTTGCAGGTCTGGGGGATACCACCTCCTGGGACACCCGACAGATGTTTTTC.